These 8 T cell receptor beta chains came from one sample sequenced in a study of cytomegalovirus exposure and HLA in healthy donors. In the PCR, 60 Vbeta and 13 Jbeta primers were used. Generated by immunoSEQ multiplex PCR, the TCRdb table keeps only in-frame clones and is missing some. The sample lists 150,000 or so clones; roughly 80% were seen once. Sequencing used PBMCs. The receptors stem from a woman between 35 and 50 years old in good health and CMV-seronegative.

V gene TRBV28 combines with J gene TRBJ1-1; D is undetermined. CDR1 is MDHEN and CDR2 is SYDVKM in the germline V gene. This CDR3 is 13 amino acids long. V dropped 3 bases and J dropped 0 bases, with 5 bases sitting between them. The CDR3 nucleotides read TGTGCCAGCAGTTTGGTAGTGAACACTGAAGCTTTCTTT. It translates to CASSLVVNTEAFF.

The chain couples TRBV19 to TRBJ1-5; 11 bases map to TRBD1. This CDR3 comprises 15 residues. The junction had 5 bases not matched to a gene; V was cut back by 5 bases and J by 5 bases. CDR1 and CDR2 from the germline V gene are LNHDA and SQIVND (reference sequence). The CDR3 loop is CASSRTGGGDQPQHF. CDR3 DNA: TGTGCCAGTAGTCGGACAGGGGGCGGTGATCAGCCCCAGCATTTT.

This clone was detected only once. The junction shows a germline mismatch at one end, possibly a read error. This sample includes further DNA sequences coding for the same CDR3. This chain uses TRBV13 with TRBJ1-2, with a tentative D call TRBD1 (6 bases). Germline values: CDR1 PRHDT, CDR2 FYEKMQ (reference sequence). There are 13 residues in the CDR3. The CDR3 loop is CASIRAGENGYTF. The CDR3 nucleotides are TGCGCCAGCATTAGGGCAGGGGAGAATGGCTACACCTTC.

The CDR3, as DNA: TGTGCCAGCAACACCCAGGGTTACGAGCAGTACTTC. It yields the protein CASNTQGYEQYF. The chain links TRBV27 to TRBJ2-7, with D tentatively TRBD1 (5 bases). CDR1 is MNHEY, CDR2 SMNVEV, per germline (reference sequence). The CDR3 covers 12 residues. Trimming left V 7 bases short and J 4 bases short, with 11 bases between.

The V and J genes are TRBV6-1 and TRBJ1-1, with 7 bases identical to TRBD1. CDR1 and CDR2 from the germline V gene are MNHNS and SASEGT. The CDR3 runs 14 residues. The V gene end was trimmed by 9 bases and the J gene end by 2 bases; junction bases not matched to a gene: 9. CDR3 residues: CASVLGQSNTEAFF. CDR3 nucleotide sequence: TGTGCCAGTGTACTGGGACAGTCTAACACTGAAGCTTTCTTT.

The chain employs TRBV27 and TRBJ2-7; 8 bases agree with TRBD1. Germline CDR1 reads MNHEY; CDR2 reads SMNVEV (reference sequence). J was trimmed by 6 bases and V by 10 bases; bases with no gene match: 14. The CDR3 sequence is 14 residues long. The CDR3 reads CATKAGTGAREQYF. The CDR3 DNA sequence: TGTGCCACCAAGGCCGGGACAGGCGCCCGCGAGCAGTACTTC.

The chain uses TRBV6-5 and TRBJ2-5; D may be TRBD1 (5 bases). The CDR3 is made up of 14 amino acids. The V end was cut by 0 bases, the J end by 5 bases, with 10 bases between. Germline V gives CDR1 MNHEY, CDR2 SVGAGI. The CDR3 DNA reads as TGTGCCAGCAGTTACTCGGCAGGGCGGGAGACCCAGTACTTC. Encoded protein: CASSYSAGRETQYF.

The chain links TRBV7-9 to TRBJ2-1; 8 bases line up with TRBD2. CDR1 and CDR2 from the germline V gene are SEHNR and FQNEAQ (reference sequence). There are 15 residues in the CDR3. J lost 4 bases, V lost 6 bases, and 8 bases had no gene match. The CDR3 loop reads CASRPGGPGYNEQFF. CDR3 nucleotides: TGTGCCAGCAGACCGGGAGGGCCAGGGTACAATGAGCAGTTCTTC.